This T cell receptor (beta chain) was observed in a study of T cell responses to AZD1222 COVID-19 vaccine. The protocol was immunoSEQ multiplex PCR, while the TCRdb copy is restricted to in-frame clones and leaves out a portion. The repertoire includes roughly 120,000 clones, 75% to 95% of them detected once, and around 2.8% sits in the top ten. The origin of this receptor is an adult in good health. This material consisted of peripheral blood, taken on day 0 of AZD1222 vaccination.

CDR3 protein: CAITDSKRNTEAFF. The DNA for the CDR3 is TGTGCCATCACCGACTCTAAGAGGAACACTGAAGCTTTCTTT. The chain has TRBV10-3 and TRBJ1-1; D is unresolved. V was clipped by 7 bases and J by 1 base, with 13 bases between them. CDR3 length: 14 residues. Germline V lookup: CDR1 ENHRY, CDR2 SYGVKD.